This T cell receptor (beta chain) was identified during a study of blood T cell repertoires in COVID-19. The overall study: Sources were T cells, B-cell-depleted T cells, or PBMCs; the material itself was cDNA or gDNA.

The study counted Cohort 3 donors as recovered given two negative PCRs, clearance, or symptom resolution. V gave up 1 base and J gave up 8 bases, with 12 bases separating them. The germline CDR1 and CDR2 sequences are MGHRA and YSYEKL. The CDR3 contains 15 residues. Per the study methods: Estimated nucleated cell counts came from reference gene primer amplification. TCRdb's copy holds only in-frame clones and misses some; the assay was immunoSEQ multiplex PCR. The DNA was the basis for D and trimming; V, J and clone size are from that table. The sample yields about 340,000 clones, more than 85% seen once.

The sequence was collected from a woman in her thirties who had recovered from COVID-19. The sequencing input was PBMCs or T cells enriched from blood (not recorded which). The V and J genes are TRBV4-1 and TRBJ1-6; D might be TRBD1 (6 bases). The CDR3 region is CASSQGLQGYSPLHF. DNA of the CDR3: TGCGCCAGCAGCCAAGGGCTACAGGGTTATTCACCCCTCCACTTT.